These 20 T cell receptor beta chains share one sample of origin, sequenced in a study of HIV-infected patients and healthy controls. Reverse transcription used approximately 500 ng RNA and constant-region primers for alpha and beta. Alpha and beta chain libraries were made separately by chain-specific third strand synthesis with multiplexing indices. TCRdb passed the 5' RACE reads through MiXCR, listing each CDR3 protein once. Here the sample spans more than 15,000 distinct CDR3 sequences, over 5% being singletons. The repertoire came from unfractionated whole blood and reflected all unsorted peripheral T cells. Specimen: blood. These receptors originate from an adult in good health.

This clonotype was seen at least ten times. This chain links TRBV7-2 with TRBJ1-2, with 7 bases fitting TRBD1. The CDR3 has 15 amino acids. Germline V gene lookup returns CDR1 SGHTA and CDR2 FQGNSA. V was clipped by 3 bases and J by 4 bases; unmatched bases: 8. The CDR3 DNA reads TGTGCCAGCAGCTTTGTTGACAGGGAAGGCTATGGCTACACCTTC. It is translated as CASSFVDREGYGYTF.

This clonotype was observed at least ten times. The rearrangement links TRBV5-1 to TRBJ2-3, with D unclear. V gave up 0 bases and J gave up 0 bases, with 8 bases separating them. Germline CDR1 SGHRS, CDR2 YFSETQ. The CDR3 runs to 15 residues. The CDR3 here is CASSLAVTSTDTQYF. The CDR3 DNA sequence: TGCGCCAGCAGCTTGGCAGTGACTAGCACAGATACGCAGTATTTT.

CDR3 DNA: TGTGCCAGCAGCCAAGATCCCTTTGCGGGTAGCGGGGGGAGAAACATTCAGTACTTC. Encoded protein: CASSQDPFAGSGGRNIQYF. This chain connects TRBV3-1 to TRBJ2-4, with 10 bases matching TRBD2. This CDR3 comprises 19 residues. The V gene end was trimmed by 0 bases and the J gene end by 6 bases; junction bases not matched to a gene: 14. Germline CDR1 and CDR2: LGHDT and YNNKEL (reference sequence).

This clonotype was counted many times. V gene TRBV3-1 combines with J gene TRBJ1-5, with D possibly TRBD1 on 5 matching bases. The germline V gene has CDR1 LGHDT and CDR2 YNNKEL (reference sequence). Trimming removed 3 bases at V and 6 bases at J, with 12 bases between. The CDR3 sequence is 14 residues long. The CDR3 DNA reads TGTGCCAGCAGCCAGAGGGGAGGGATTCAGCCCCAGCATTTT. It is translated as CASSQRGGIQPQHF.

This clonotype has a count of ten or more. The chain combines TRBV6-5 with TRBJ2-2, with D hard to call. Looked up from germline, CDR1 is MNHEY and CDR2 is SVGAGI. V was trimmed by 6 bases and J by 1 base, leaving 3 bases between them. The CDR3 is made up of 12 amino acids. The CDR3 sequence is CASRRNTGELFF. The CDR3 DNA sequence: TGTGCCAGCAGAAGGAACACCGGGGAGCTGTTTTTT.

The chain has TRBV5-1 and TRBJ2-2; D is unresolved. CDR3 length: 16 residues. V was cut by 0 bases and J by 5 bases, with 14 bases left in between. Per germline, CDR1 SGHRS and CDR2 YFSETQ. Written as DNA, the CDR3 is TGCGCCAGCAGCTTGGTTTATGCAGGCACGACCGGGGAGCTGTTTTTT. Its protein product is CASSLVYAGTTGELFF.

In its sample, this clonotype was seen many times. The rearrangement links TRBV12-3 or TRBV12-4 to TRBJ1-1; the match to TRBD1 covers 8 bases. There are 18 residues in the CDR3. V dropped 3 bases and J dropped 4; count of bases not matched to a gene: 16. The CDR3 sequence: CASSFTRYSDRVGTEAFF. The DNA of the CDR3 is TGTGCCAGCAGTTTTACGAGATATTCGGACAGGGTAGGCACTGAAGCTTTCTTT.

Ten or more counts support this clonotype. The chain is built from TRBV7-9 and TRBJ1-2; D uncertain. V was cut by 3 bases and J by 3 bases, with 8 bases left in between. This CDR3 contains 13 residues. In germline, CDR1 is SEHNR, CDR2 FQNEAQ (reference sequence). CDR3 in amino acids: CASSFMVHYGYTF. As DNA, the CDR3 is TGTGCCAGCAGCTTCATGGTCCACTATGGCTACACCTTC.

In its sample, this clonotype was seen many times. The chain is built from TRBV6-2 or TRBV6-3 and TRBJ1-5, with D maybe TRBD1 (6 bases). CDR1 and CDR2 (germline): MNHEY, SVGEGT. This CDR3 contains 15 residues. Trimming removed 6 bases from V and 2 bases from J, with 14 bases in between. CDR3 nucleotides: TGTGCCAGCAGGTACGGGGGCCCTGGCAATCAGCCCCAGCATTTT. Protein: CASRYGGPGNQPQHF.

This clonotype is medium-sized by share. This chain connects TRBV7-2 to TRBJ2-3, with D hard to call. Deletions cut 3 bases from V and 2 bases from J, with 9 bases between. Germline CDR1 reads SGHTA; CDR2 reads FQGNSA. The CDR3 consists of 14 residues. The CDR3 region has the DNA TGTGCCAGCAGCTTGCCGGGTACCACAGATACGCAGTATTTT. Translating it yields CASSLPGTTDTQYF.

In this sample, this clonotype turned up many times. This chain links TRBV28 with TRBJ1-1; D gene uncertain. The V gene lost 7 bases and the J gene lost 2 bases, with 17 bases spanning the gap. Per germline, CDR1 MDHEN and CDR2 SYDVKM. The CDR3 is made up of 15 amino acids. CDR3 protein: CASIRGIVGNTEAFF. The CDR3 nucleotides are TGTGCCAGCATCCGGGGAATAGTAGGTAACACTGAAGCTTTCTTT.

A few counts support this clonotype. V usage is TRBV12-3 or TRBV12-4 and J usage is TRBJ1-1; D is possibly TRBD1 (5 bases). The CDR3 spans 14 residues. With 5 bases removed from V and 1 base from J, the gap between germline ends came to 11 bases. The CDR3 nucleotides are TGTGCCAGCAGTCTCAGGGCGGGGAACACTGAAGCTTTCTTT. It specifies CASSLRAGNTEAFF.

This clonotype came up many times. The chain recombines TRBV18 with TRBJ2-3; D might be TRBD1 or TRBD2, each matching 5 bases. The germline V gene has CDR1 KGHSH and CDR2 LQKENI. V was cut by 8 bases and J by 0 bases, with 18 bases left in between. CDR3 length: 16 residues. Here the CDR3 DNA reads TGTGCCAGCCCACTGCCGGGGCGCACTAGCACAGATACGCAGTATTTT. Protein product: CASPLPGRTSTDTQYF.

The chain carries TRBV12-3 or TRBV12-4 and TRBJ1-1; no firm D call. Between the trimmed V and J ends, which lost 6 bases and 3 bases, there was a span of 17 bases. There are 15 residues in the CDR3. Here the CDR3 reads CASSHGLPRDTEAFF. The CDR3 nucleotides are TGTGCCAGCAGCCACGGACTCCCTCGGGACACTGAAGCTTTCTTT.

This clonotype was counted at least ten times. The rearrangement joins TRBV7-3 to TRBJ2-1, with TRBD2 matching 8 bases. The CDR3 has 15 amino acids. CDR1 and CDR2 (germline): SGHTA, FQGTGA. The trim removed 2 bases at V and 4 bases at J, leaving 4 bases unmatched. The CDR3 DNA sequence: TGTGCCAGCAGCTTATCCAGCGGGGGATACAATGAGCAGTTCTTC. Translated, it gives CASSLSSGGYNEQFF.

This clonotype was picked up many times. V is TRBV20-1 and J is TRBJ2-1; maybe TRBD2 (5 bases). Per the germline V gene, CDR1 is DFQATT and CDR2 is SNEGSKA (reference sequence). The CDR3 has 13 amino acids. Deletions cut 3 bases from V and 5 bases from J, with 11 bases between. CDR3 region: CSARGVIDNEQFF. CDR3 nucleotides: TGCAGTGCTAGGGGAGTAATCGACAATGAGCAGTTCTTC.

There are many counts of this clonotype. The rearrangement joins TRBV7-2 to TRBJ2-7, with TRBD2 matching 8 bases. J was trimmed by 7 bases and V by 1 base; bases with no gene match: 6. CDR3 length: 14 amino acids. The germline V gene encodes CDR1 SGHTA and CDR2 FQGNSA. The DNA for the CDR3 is TGTGCCAGCAGCTTAGAGCGGGGGAGAAGAGAGCAGTACTTC. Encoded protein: CASSLERGRREQYF.

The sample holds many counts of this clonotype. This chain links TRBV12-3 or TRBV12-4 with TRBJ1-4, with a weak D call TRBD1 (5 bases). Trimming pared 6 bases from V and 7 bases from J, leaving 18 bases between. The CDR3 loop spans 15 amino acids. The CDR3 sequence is CASRPRGGLGEKLFF. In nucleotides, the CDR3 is TGTGCCAGCAGGCCCCGGGGGGGTCTCGGTGAAAAACTGTTTTTT.

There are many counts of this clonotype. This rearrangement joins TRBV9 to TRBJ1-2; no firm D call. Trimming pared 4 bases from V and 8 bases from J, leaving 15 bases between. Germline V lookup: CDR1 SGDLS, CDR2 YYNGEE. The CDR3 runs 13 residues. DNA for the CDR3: TGTGCCAGCAGCCCACCGGGCCCTAACGGCTACACCTTC. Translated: CASSPPGPNGYTF.

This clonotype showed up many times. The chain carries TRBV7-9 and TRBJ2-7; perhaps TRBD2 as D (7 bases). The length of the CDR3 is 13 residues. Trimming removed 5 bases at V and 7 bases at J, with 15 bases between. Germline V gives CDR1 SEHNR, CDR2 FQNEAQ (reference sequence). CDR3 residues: CASSRGGSREQYF. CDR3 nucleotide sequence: TGTGCCAGCAGCAGGGGGGGTAGTCGGGAGCAGTACTTC. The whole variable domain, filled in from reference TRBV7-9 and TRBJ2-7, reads DTGVSQNPRHKITKRGQNVTFRCDPISEHNRLYWYRQTLGQGPEFLTYFQNEAQLEKSRLLSDRFSAERPKGSFSTLEIQRTEQGDSAMYLCASSRGGSREQYFGPGTRLTVT.